The 10 T cell receptor beta chains below were found in one sample sequenced in a study of blood T cell repertoires in COVID-19 (dated by TCRdb to between 2020 and 2021). The library was produced with the immunoSEQ multiplex PCR assay. Here the immuneACCESS table is served through TCRdb, limited to in-frame sequences with V and J called. Missing clones are a known gap in these copies; in checked studies unresolved V genes cover under half, and the rest lacks a known reason. A total of tens of thousands of clones appear in this sample, more than 80% of them only once. The top ten hold about 1.4% of the sample. The specimen was peripheral blood. Receptors were obtained from a man aged 55 to 70 with acute or convalescent COVID-19.

This clone appeared a few times. V gene TRBV14 combines with J gene TRBJ1-6; a weak D match, TRBD1 (6 bases). The CDR3 sequence is 19 residues long. Germline V gives CDR1 SGHDN, CDR2 FVKESK. V lost 5 bases and J lost 0, with 20 bases in between. The CDR3 DNA sequence: TGTGCCAGCAGCGACGGGACATGGATGTATAGCTCCTATAATTCACCCCTCCACTTT. Encoded protein: CASSDGTWMYSSYNSPLHF.

This chain links TRBV5-5 with TRBJ2-3; D possibly corresponds to TRBD2 (6 bases). V dropped 4 bases and J dropped 3 bases, with 12 bases sitting between them. The CDR3 runs 14 residues. CDR1 SGHKS and CDR2 YYEKEE come from the germline V gene (reference sequence). CDR3 sequence (DNA): TGTGCCAGCAGCGCGGGACTTGGAACAGATACGCAGTATTTT. This gives the protein CASSAGLGTDTQYF.

In its sample, this clone was seen once. CDR3: CASRQTAKNIQYF. In nucleotides, the CDR3 is TGTGCCAGCAGACAGACAGCAAAAAACATTCAGTACTTC. The chain carries TRBV6-5 and TRBJ2-4; tentatively, D is TRBD1 (5 bases). The CDR3 has 13 amino acids. Germline V gene data show CDR1 as MNHEY and CDR2 as SVGAGI. V lost 6 bases, J lost 4 bases, and 10 bases lay in between.

The V gene is TRBV5-1, the J gene TRBJ2-7, with 7 bases fitting TRBD1. Germline CDR1 SGHRS, CDR2 YFSETQ. The CDR3 consists of 16 residues. With V trimmed by 2 bases and J by 2 bases, 10 bases remained unmatched. Here the CDR3 DNA reads TGCGCCAGCAGCTTTAGTATTGTAGGACAGGCCTACGAGCAGTACTTC. This gives the protein CASSFSIVGQAYEQYF.

This chain connects TRBV2 to TRBJ2-1; D possibly corresponds to TRBD1 (6 bases). Germline assignment: CDR1 SNHLY and CDR2 FYNNEI. The CDR3 is 17 residues long. Trimming removed 6 bases from V and 0 bases from J, with 18 bases in between. DNA of the CDR3: TGTGCCAGCAGCACCGACAGGCTGCCCCTCTCCTACAATGAGCAGTTCTTC. The encoded protein is CASSTDRLPLSYNEQFF.

V and J are TRBV30 and TRBJ2-5, with 9 positions matching TRBD1. Germline lookup yields CDR1 GTSNPN and CDR2 SVGIG (reference sequence). This CDR3 comprises 14 residues. Unmatched junction bases numbered 3, after V lost 1 base and J lost 3 bases. This CDR3 is CAWSGQGDKETQYF. The DNA for the CDR3 is TGTGCCTGGAGTGGACAGGGGGATAAAGAGACCCAGTACTTC. The full variable domain, with the rest looked up from reference TRBV30 and TRBJ2-5, is SQTIHQWPATLVQPVGSPLSLECTVEGTSNPNLYWYRQAAGRGLQLLFYSVGIGQISSEVPQNLSASRPQDRQFILSSKKLLLSDSGFYLCAWSGQGDKETQYFGPGTRLLVL.

Only one count was recorded for this clone. The rearrangement uses TRBV7-3 and TRBJ2-2; TRBD1 aligns across 7 bases. Per the germline V gene, CDR1 is SGHTA and CDR2 is FQGTGA. The CDR3 spans 17 residues. Unmatched junction bases numbered 8, after V lost 3 bases and J lost 1 base. For the CDR3, the DNA is TGTGCCAGCAGCTTCTCAGCCGGGACAGTGAACACCGGGGAGCTGTTTTTT. Its translation is CASSFSAGTVNTGELFF.

The chain couples TRBV7-3 to TRBJ2-3; 11 bases line up with TRBD2. The V and J ends lost 3 bases and 7 bases, in that order; junction bases with no gene match: 6. The CDR3 has 15 amino acids. In germline, CDR1 is SGHTA, CDR2 FQGTGA. Here the CDR3 reads CASSFGTSGSYTQYF. CDR3 DNA sequence: TGTGCCAGCAGCTTCGGCACTAGCGGGAGTTATACGCAGTATTTT.

The chain carries TRBV7-6 and TRBJ2-3, with TRBD2 identical over 8 bases. Germline V gene sequence: CDR1 SGHVS, CDR2 FNYEAQ. The CDR3 runs to 15 residues. V trimming: 5 bases; J trimming: 2 bases; junction bases outside the gene matches: 6. In nucleotides, the CDR3 is TGTGCCAGCAGCACCGGGACTAGTAACACAGATACGCAGTATTTT. Amino acids: CASSTGTSNTDTQYF.

The chain couples TRBV11-2 to TRBJ1-1; a weak D match, TRBD1 (5 bases). This CDR3 has 16 residues. Trimming cost V 0 bases and J 1 base, with 12 bases left between them. Per germline, CDR1 SGHAT and CDR2 FQNNGV. The CDR3 is CASSLDGFGANTEAFF. The CDR3 DNA reads as TGTGCCAGCAGCTTAGATGGGTTTGGGGCGAACACTGAAGCTTTCTTT.